A single sample gave rise to the 10 T cell receptor beta chains below, sequenced in a study of cytomegalovirus exposure and HLA in healthy donors (dated by TCRdb to the late 2010s). Library method: the immunoSEQ multiplex PCR assay. For the multiplex PCR, a mixture combining 60 forward primers for TCR Vbeta segments and 13 reverse primers for TCR Jbeta segments was used. TCRdb mirrors the immuneACCESS table, restricted to in-frame sequences. Some clones are absent from its copies; in checked studies, under half trace to an unresolved V gene, and the reason for the others is unknown. The sample table lists approximately 180,000 clones, 70% to 85% of them with a count of one. 2.5% of the sample is taken by the ten largest. The sample taken for sequencing was PBMCs. These TCRs come from a human donor in good health.

V and J are TRBV6-4 and TRBJ1-2, with 12 bases identical to TRBD1. This CDR3 region has 18 residues. The J segment lost 3 bases and the V segment lost 0 bases, leaving 8 bases of the junction unmatched. Germline V lookup: CDR1 MRHNA, CDR2 SNTAGT. In nucleotides, the CDR3 is TGTGCCAGCAGTGACTCTTGGGACAGGGGGCGAAGGTACTATGGCTACACCTTC. This encodes CASSDSWDRGRRYYGYTF.

This chain joins TRBV4-3 and TRBJ2-7; 8 bases match TRBD1. The CDR3 runs 15 residues. Germline-derived CDR1 and CDR2 are LGHNA and YSLEER. V shed 0 bases, J shed 0 bases, and the junction held 1 base outside the gene matches. CDR3 in DNA: TGCGCCAGCAGCCAAGAAACAGGGGGCTCCTACGAGCAGTACTTC. Translated, it gives CASSQETGGSYEQYF.

This chain connects TRBV5-4 to TRBJ1-4; the D gene is possibly TRBD1 (5 bases). The germline V gene encodes CDR1 SGHNT and CDR2 YYREEE (reference sequence). The CDR3 spans 15 residues. V was shortened by 7 bases and J by 0 bases, with 13 bases between the two germline ends. CDR3 region: CASSGGRTTNEKLFF. The CDR3 DNA reads as TGTGCCAGCTCGGGGGGGAGAACAACTAATGAAAAACTGTTTTTT.

The chain combines TRBV25-1 with TRBJ1-2; a weak D match, TRBD1 (5 bases). CDR3 length: 14 amino acids. Germline V gene sequence: CDR1 MGHDK, CDR2 SYGVNS. V was trimmed by 1 base and J by 2 bases, leaving 8 bases between them. The chain's CDR3 is CASSEWGTNYGYTF. Written as DNA, the CDR3 is TGTGCCAGCAGTGAATGGGGCACGAACTATGGCTACACCTTC.

The chain links TRBV7-8 to TRBJ2-3, with TRBD2 identical over 8 bases. The V gene's germline CDR1 is SGHVS and CDR2 FQNEAQ. The CDR3 spans 17 residues. Losses at the gene ends were 1 base for V and 1 base for J; bases not matched to a gene: 7. In DNA, the CDR3 is TGTGCCAGCAGCTTAGGTAATAGCGGGGCCCGCACAGATACGCAGTATTTT. Its protein is CASSLGNSGARTDTQYF.

The chain has TRBV2 and TRBJ1-5; 7 bases fit TRBD1. V was pared by 6 bases and J by 4 bases, with 3 bases of the junction left unmatched. This CDR3 contains 13 residues. Germline CDR1 and CDR2: SNHLY and FYNNEI. CDR3 bases: TGTGCCAGCAGGCCGACAGGGAATCAGCCCCAGCATTTT. Its translation: CASRPTGNQPQHF.

The chain recombines TRBV6-5 with TRBJ2-5; TRBD1 is a possible D gene (6 bases). There are 13 residues in the CDR3. V gave up 2 bases and J gave up 10 bases, with 14 bases separating them. Germline V lookup: CDR1 MNHEY, CDR2 SVGAGI. In DNA, the CDR3 is TGTGCCAGCAGTTACCCCGGACAGCCCAACCAGTACTTC. It translates to CASSYPGQPNQYF.

This chain uses TRBV18 with TRBJ2-5; D possibly corresponds to TRBD1 (5 bases). Germline-derived CDR1 and CDR2 are KGHSH and LQKENI. The CDR3 contains 14 residues. V lost 1 base and J 5 bases, leaving 11 bases between the germline ends. The CDR3 nucleotides read TGTGCCAGCTCACCACTAGACAGTAGGGAGACCCAGTACTTC. It encodes CASSPLDSRETQYF. The full variable domain, in which reference TRBV18 and TRBJ2-5 provide the parts outside the CDR3, is NAGVMQNPRHLVRRRGQEARLRCSPMKGHSHVYWYRQLPEEGLKFMVYLQKENIIDESGMPKERFSAEFPKEGPSILRIQQVVRGDSAAYFCASSPLDSRETQYFGPGTRLLVL.

This clone was seen a handful of times. The rearrangement joins TRBV2 to TRBJ1-2; no clear D gene. V was trimmed by 3 bases and J by 8 bases, leaving 10 bases between them. This CDR3 region has 12 residues. The germline gives CDR1 SNHLY, CDR2 FYNNEI. CDR3 sequence: CASSEDEGGYTF. DNA for the CDR3: TGTGCCAGCAGTGAGGATGAGGGAGGCTACACCTTC.

Only one count was recorded for this clone. V is TRBV7-2 and J is TRBJ1-1; D gene unclear. Deletions cut 8 bases from V and 1 base from J, with 11 bases between. The CDR3 contains 13 residues. The germline V gene encodes CDR1 SGHTA and CDR2 FQGNSA. CDR3 coding DNA: TGTGCCAGCGTCCGGGGTACGAACACTGAAGCTTTCTTT. Translation gives CASVRGTNTEAFF.